The 28 T cell receptor beta chains reported below all come from one sample, sequenced in a study of shared clonotypes between healthy human individuals. Method: immunoSEQ multiplex PCR; TCRdb's copy keeps in-frame clones and lacks some. The table lists hundreds of thousands of clones, less than 96% of them singletons. The sequencing sample was made of naive CD4+ T cells sorted from blood. Subset given: CD45RA+ positively selected. The receptors come from a woman in her twenties or thirties in good health.

This chain joins TRBV6-1 and TRBJ1-2; D is unresolved. The V gene lost 1 base and the J gene lost 8 bases, with 8 bases spanning the gap. Germline V gene lookup returns CDR1 MNHNS and CDR2 SASEGT. This CDR3 has 12 residues. This CDR3 is CASSEDWEGYTF. CDR3 nucleotides: TGTGCCAGCAGTGAAGACTGGGAGGGCTACACCTTC.

The gene calls are TRBV18 and TRBJ2-6; TRBD2 agrees at 7 bases. The J segment lost 0 bases and the V segment lost 4 bases, leaving 9 bases of the junction unmatched. The CDR3 has 18 amino acids. The germline CDR1 and CDR2 sequences are KGHSH and LQKENI. As DNA, the CDR3 is TGTGCCAGCTCACTAGCCCCTAGCGGATACTCTGGGGCCAACGTCCTGACTTTC. It translates to CASSLAPSGYSGANVLTF.

Remarks on this clone: Other DNA sequences in this sample translate to the same CDR3. This chain connects TRBV28 to TRBJ2-1; D gene unclear. V lost 7 bases and J lost 4, with 5 bases in between. The CDR3 consists of 11 residues. Germline V gene data show CDR1 as MDHEN and CDR2 as SYDVKM. In DNA, the CDR3 is TGTGCCAGCACGGCTTACAATGAGCAGTTCTTC. The encoded protein is CASTAYNEQFF. Using reference TRBV28 and TRBJ2-1 for the parts outside the CDR3, the full variable domain is DVKVTQSSRYLVKRTGEKVFLECVQDMDHENMFWYRQDPGLGLRLIYFSYDVKMKEKGDIPEGYSVSREKKERFSLILESASTNQTSMYLCASTAYNEQFFGPGTRLTVL.

The V and J genes are TRBV7-9 and TRBJ1-3; the D is unclear. The CDR3 sequence is 16 residues long. V lost 2 bases and J 2 bases, leaving 13 bases between the germline ends. CDR1 is SEHNR and CDR2 is FQNEAQ in the germline V gene (reference sequence). The CDR3 region has the DNA TGTGCCAGCAGCTTATGGCCCCGAGGGCCTGGAAACACCATATATTTT. This encodes CASSLWPRGPGNTIYF.

The genes are TRBV13 and TRBJ2-2; D remains ambiguous. Germline CDR1 PRHDT, CDR2 FYEKMQ (reference sequence). The CDR3 totals 16 residues. The V end was cut by 5 bases, the J end by 3 bases, with 16 bases between. The CDR3 nucleotides are TGTGCCAGCAGCCCAGAATGGCGGCGAGACACCGGGGAGCTGTTTTTT. This gives the protein CASSPEWRRDTGELFF.

The chain is built from TRBV10-3 and TRBJ1-3, with D uncertain. In germline, CDR1 is ENHRY, CDR2 SYGVKD. With 3 bases removed from V and 6 bases from J, the gap between germline ends came to 6 bases. The CDR3 extends over 12 amino acids. CDR3 DNA sequence: TGTGCCATCAGTGAAGAGGCAAACACCATATATTTT. This translates into CAISEEANTIYF.

A single count supports this clone. The V and J genes are TRBV6-5 and TRBJ2-7; the match to TRBD2 covers 11 bases. Unmatched junction bases numbered 1, after V lost 5 bases and J lost 1 base. This CDR3 has 14 residues. CDR1 is MNHEY, CDR2 SVGAGI, per germline. The CDR3 loop reads CASSRLAGSYEQYF. In nucleotides, the CDR3 is TGTGCCAGCAGTCGACTAGCGGGATCCTACGAGCAGTACTTC.

The rearrangement uses TRBV10-1 and TRBJ1-4; D gene ambiguous. Germline CDR1 and CDR2: WNHNN and SYGVQD (reference sequence). V lost 0 bases to trimming and J lost 10 bases, with 12 bases between them. The CDR3 totals 14 residues. The CDR3 is CASSESGRQGKLFF. DNA of the CDR3: TGCGCCAGCAGTGAGTCAGGACGCCAAGGAAAACTGTTTTTT.

The chain links TRBV19 to TRBJ2-2; 8 nucleotides agree with TRBD2. Germline lookup yields CDR1 LNHDA and CDR2 SQIVND (reference sequence). V dropped 6 bases and J dropped 1; count of bases not matched to a gene: 7. This CDR3 has 16 amino acids. The CDR3 DNA sequence: TGTGCCAGTAGCCCATATAGCGGGAAGAACACCGGGGAGCTGTTTTTT. It specifies CASSPYSGKNTGELFF. The full variable domain, in which reference TRBV19 and TRBJ2-2 provide the parts outside the CDR3, is DGGITQSPKYLFRKEGQNVTLSCEQNLNHDAMYWYRQDPGQGLRLIYYSQIVNDFQKGDIAEGYSVSREKKESFPLTVTSAQKNPTAFYLCASSPYSGKNTGELFFGEGSRLTVL.

This chain links TRBV30 with TRBJ1-5; possible D gene TRBD1, 5 bases. CDR3 length: 13 residues. Germline V gives CDR1 GTSNPN, CDR2 SVGIG (reference sequence). V shed 0 bases and J shed 6 bases, with 9 bases lying between them. Here the CDR3 reads CAWSVLGGQPQHF. Written as DNA, the CDR3 is TGTGCCTGGAGTGTCCTCGGGGGTCAGCCCCAGCATTTT.

This clone appeared a single time. This chain connects TRBV18 to TRBJ2-2; D remains ambiguous. The CDR3 covers 15 residues. V shed 1 base and J shed 2 bases, with 8 bases lying between them. The germline V gene has CDR1 KGHSH and CDR2 LQKENI. CDR3 amino acids: CASSPLGGNTGELFF. The CDR3 DNA is TGTGCCAGCTCACCACTGGGCGGTAACACCGGGGAGCTGTTTTTT.

The genes are TRBV19 and TRBJ1-5; no definite D call. The CDR3 runs to 14 residues. Looked up from germline, CDR1 is LNHDA and CDR2 is SQIVND (reference sequence). V was clipped by 3 bases and J by 9 bases, with 15 bases between them. The CDR3 loop is CASSISPNTGPQHF. The CDR3 DNA is TGTGCCAGTAGTATCTCCCCTAACACGGGGCCCCAGCATTTT.

This clone was detected only a few times. CDR3 coding DNA: TGCAGCGTTGAGGGAGGCGCCGCCGAGCAGTACTTC. This gives the protein CSVEGGAAEQYF. V usage is TRBV29-1 and J usage is TRBJ2-7; tentative D call: TRBD2 (6 bases). CDR3 length: 12 amino acids. Between the trimmed V and J ends, which lost 3 bases and 6 bases, there was a span of 12 bases. The germline gives CDR1 SQVTM, CDR2 ANQGSEA.

This clone was found once. V gene TRBV5-1 combines with J gene TRBJ1-4, with D perhaps TRBD1 (6 bases). The V and J ends lost 2 bases and 2 bases respectively, with 13 bases between them. The CDR3 has 16 amino acids. Germline V CDR1 and CDR2: SGHRS, YFSETQ. DNA of the CDR3: TGCGCCAGCAGCTTCACAGGGAGTTCTACTAATGAAAAACTGTTTTTT. This encodes CASSFTGSSTNEKLFF.

This clone was found once. This chain links TRBV18 with TRBJ2-3; 14 nucleotides align to TRBD2. The CDR3 is 17 residues long. V dropped 6 bases and J dropped 5; count of bases not matched to a gene: 10. The germline gives CDR1 KGHSH, CDR2 LQKENI. The CDR3 sequence: CASSQNGLAGGGDTQYF. Written as DNA, the CDR3 is TGTGCCAGCTCTCAAAACGGACTAGCGGGAGGCGGAGATACGCAGTATTTT.

CDR3 nucleotides: TGCGCCAGCAGCCCGGGACTAGCTAATGAGCAGTTCTTC. Its protein is CASSPGLANEQFF. The chain uses TRBV4-1 and TRBJ2-1, with TRBD2 matching over 9 bases. The CDR3 extends over 13 amino acids. In germline, CDR1 is MGHRA, CDR2 YSYEKL. V shed 4 bases and J 7 bases; nucleotides not matched to a gene: 2.

Only one count was recorded for this clone. The chain uses TRBV6-4 and TRBJ1-5; D call uncertain. This CDR3 comprises 13 residues. Trimming took off 5 bases at V and 7 bases at J, with 12 bases between the two ends. Germline V CDR1 and CDR2: MRHNA, SNTAGT. As DNA, the CDR3 is TGTGCCAGCAGTTATAGGTCGCTACAGCCCCAGCATTTT. Translated, it gives CASSYRSLQPQHF.

CDR3 coding DNA: TGTGCCAGCAGCTTAGTCGTGGAGGGGAACACCATATATTTT. Its translation: CASSLVVEGNTIYF. The genes are TRBV7-8 and TRBJ1-3; D is possibly TRBD1 (5 bases). With 1 base removed from V and 7 bases from J, the gap between germline ends came to 11 bases. The germline V gene has CDR1 SGHVS and CDR2 FQNEAQ. This CDR3 is 14 amino acids long.

This clone was detected once. This chain uses TRBV19 with TRBJ1-4; 8 bases align to TRBD1. Germline V gene lookup returns CDR1 LNHDA and CDR2 SQIVND (reference sequence). This CDR3 is 14 amino acids long. V shed 3 bases, J shed 8 bases, and the junction held 5 bases outside the gene matches. CDR3 DNA: TGTGCCAGTAGTATGGACAGGGAGGACGAAAAACTGTTTTTT. Its protein is CASSMDREDEKLFF.

This chain links TRBV11-2 with TRBJ1-2, with D hard to call. The germline V gene encodes CDR1 SGHAT and CDR2 FQNNGV. The CDR3 has 16 residues. V lost 5 bases, J lost 6 bases, and 22 bases lay in between. The CDR3 DNA is TGTGCCAGCAGCGCAATCAAACGCGCCCTCCGTGATGGCTACACCTTC. Translation: CASSAIKRALRDGYTF.

This clone was detected only a few times. This rearrangement joins TRBV5-8 to TRBJ1-2; tentatively, D is TRBD1 (6 bases). The CDR3 contains 12 residues. Trimming took 4 bases from V and 4 from J, leaving 8 bases between them. Germline CDR1 is SGHTS and CDR2 is YDEGEE. The CDR3 loop is CASSQQGYGYTF. CDR3 DNA sequence: TGTGCCAGCAGCCAACAGGGCTATGGCTACACCTTC.

The chain joins TRBV2 to TRBJ1-3; D is uncertain. The CDR3 is 18 residues long. Trimming removed 7 bases at V and 0 bases at J, with 22 bases between. Germline V CDR1 and CDR2: SNHLY, FYNNEI. The CDR3: CASTRRWISRTSGNTIYF. The CDR3 DNA is TGTGCCAGCACTAGGAGATGGATTAGTAGAACCTCTGGAAACACCATATATTTT.

The chain links TRBV2 to TRBJ1-4, with D tentatively TRBD1 (5 bases). The V gene's germline CDR1 is SNHLY and CDR2 FYNNEI. CDR3 length: 14 residues. The V end lost 8 bases, the J end lost 7 bases, and 17 bases lay between the germline ends. CDR3 in DNA: TGTGCCAGCCTGAAAGCAGGGATAGGTGAAAAACTGTTTTTT. Protein: CASLKAGIGEKLFF.

This clone showed up just once. The chain carries TRBV5-1 and TRBJ1-1; TRBD1 might be the D (6 bases). V shed 4 bases and J shed 8 bases, with 18 bases lying between them. The germline CDR1 and CDR2 sequences are SGHRS and YFSETQ. The CDR3 totals 14 residues. The CDR3 region is CASSPLQGPHEAFF. Written as DNA, the CDR3 is TGCGCCAGCAGCCCATTACAGGGCCCCCACGAAGCTTTCTTT.

CDR3 region: CASSDSLARQQFF. The CDR3, as DNA: TGTGCCAGCAGTGATTCGCTAGCGAGGCAACAGTTCTTC. This chain uses TRBV6-1 with TRBJ2-1; a weak D match, TRBD2 (6 bases). Trimming shortened V by 3 bases and J by 13 bases, and 16 bases separated the two germline ends. The CDR3 is 13 amino acids. In germline, CDR1 is MNHNS, CDR2 SASEGT.

The CDR3 DNA follows: TGTGCCAGCAGGGAATTAGGGTTGCGTCGGGAAAAACTGTTTTTT. Translation: CASRELGLRREKLFF. This rearrangement joins TRBV2 to TRBJ1-4, with unresolved D. Trimming left V 6 bases short and J 8 bases short, with 19 bases between. Per germline, CDR1 SNHLY and CDR2 FYNNEI. The CDR3 contains 15 residues.

The chain uses TRBV28 and TRBJ2-3, with a weak D call TRBD1 (6 bases). CDR3 length: 16 residues. Germline V gene lookup returns CDR1 MDHEN and CDR2 SYDVKM. V dropped 7 bases and J dropped 4 bases, with 21 bases sitting between them. The CDR3 is CASTLYTGRVSDTQYF. As DNA, the CDR3 is TGTGCCAGCACCCTATACACAGGGCGGGTATCAGATACGCAGTATTTT.

The chain combines TRBV4-2 with TRBJ1-5; D not certain. Germline V gene data show CDR1 as LGHNA and CDR2 as YNFKEQ. The CDR3 is made up of 13 amino acids. V shed 0 bases and J shed 15 bases, with 15 bases lying between them. The CDR3 DNA sequence: TGTGCCAGCAGCCAAGAGTGGGGATTCTTACGGCATTTT. Translation: CASSQEWGFLRHF.